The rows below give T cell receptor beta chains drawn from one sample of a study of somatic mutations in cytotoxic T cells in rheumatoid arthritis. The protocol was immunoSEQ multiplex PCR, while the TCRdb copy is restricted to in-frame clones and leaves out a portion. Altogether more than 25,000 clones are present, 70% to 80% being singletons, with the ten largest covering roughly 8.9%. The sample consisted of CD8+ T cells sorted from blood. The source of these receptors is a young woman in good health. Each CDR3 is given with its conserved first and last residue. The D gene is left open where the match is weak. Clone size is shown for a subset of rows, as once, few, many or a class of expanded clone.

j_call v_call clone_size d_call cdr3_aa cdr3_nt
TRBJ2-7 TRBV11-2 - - CASSLDPGSSAYEQYF TGTGCCAGCAGCCTCGACCCCGGGAGTTCCGCCTACGAGCAGTACTTC
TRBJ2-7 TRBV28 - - CASSLSGGRAYEQYF TGTGCCAGCAGTTTAAGCGGAGGTAGGGCCTACGAGCAGTACTTC
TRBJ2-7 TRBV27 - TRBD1 CASSYRGVSYEQYF TGTGCCAGCAGCTACAGGGGGGTTTCCTACGAGCAGTACTTC
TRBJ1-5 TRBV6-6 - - CASSQNSKTQPQHF TGTGCCAGCAGCCAAAACAGTAAAACCCAGCCCCAGCATTTT
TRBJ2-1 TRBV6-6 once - CASSYLGTPNNEQFF TGTGCCAGCAGTTATCTCGGGACACCGAACAATGAGCAGTTCTTC
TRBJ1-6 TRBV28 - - CASSLLEAAPLHF TGTGCCAGCAGTTTATTGGAGGCCGCACCCCTCCACTTT
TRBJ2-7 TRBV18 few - CASSPGRGTTYEQYF TGTGCCAGCTCACCGGGAAGGGGGACGACCTACGAGCAGTACTTC
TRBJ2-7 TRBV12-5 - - CASGSYEQYF TGTGCTAGTGGCTCCTACGAGCAGTACTTC
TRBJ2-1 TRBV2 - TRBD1 CASIGTEPSSYNEQFF TGTGCCAGTATAGGGACAGAACCGAGCTCCTACAATGAGCAGTTCTTC
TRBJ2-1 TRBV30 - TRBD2 CACEGWRGGMYNEQFF TGTGCCTGCGAAGGGTGGCGGGGGGGAATGTACAATGAGCAGTTCTTC
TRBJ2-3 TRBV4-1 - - CASSPPGEPSTDTQYF TGCGCCAGCAGCCCGCCCGGGGAACCTAGCACAGATACGCAGTATTTT
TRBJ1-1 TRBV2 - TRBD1 CASHKSTSGTGKGSTEAFF TGTGCCAGCCACAAGAGTACTTCCGGGACAGGGAAAGGGAGCACTGAAGCTTTCTTT
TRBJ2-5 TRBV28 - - CASSPPDETQYF TGTGCCAGCAGTCCCCCGGATGAGACCCAGTACTTC
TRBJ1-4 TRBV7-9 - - CASSNQSGANQLFF TGTGCCAGCAGCAATCAGTCGGGGGCCAACCAACTGTTTTTT
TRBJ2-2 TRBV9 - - CASSGYSGVRTGELFF TGTGCCAGCAGCGGATACTCAGGGGTTCGCACCGGGGAGCTGTTTTTT
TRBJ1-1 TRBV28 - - CASSHLGGNTEAFF TGTGCCAGCAGTCATCTAGGGGGGAACACTGAAGCTTTCTTT
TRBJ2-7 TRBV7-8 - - CASSLGSGGNYEQYF TGTGCCAGCAGCTTAGGTTCCGGGGGCAACTACGAGCAGTACTTC
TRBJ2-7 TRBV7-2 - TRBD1 CASSAGTDVDDEQYF TGTGCCAGCAGCGCCGGGACAGACGTTGACGACGAGCAGTACTTC
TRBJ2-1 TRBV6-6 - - CASSYYRGSGEQFF TGTGCCAGCAGTTACTATCGGGGTTCGGGTGAGCAGTTCTTC
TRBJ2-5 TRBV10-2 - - CASSLTLTGIETQYF TGCGCCAGCAGCCTCACCCTAACAGGGATCGAGACCCAGTACTTC
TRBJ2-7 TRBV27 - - CASSPNYYEQYF TGTGCCAGCAGCCCAAACTACTACGAGCAGTACTTC
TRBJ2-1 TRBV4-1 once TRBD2 CASSQDLAALYNEQFF TGCGCCAGCAGCCAGGACCTAGCGGCCCTTTACAATGAGCAGTTCTTC
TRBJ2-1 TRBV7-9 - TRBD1 CASSYEEGQDSYNEQFF TGTGCCAGCAGCTACGAGGAGGGACAGGACTCCTACAATGAGCAGTTCTTC
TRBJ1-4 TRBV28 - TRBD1 CASRGPLQGARLNEKLFF TGTGCCAGCAGAGGGCCATTACAGGGGGCGCGGCTCAATGAAAAACTGTTTTTT
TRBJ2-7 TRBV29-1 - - CSVVSTKSSYEQYF TGCAGCGTTGTCTCGACAAAGAGCTCCTACGAGCAGTACTTC
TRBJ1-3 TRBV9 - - CASSSIISGNTIYF TGTGCCAGCAGCTCCATCATCAGTGGAAACACCATATATTTT
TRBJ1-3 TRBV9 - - CASSVGGAPGNTIYF TGTGCCAGCAGCGTAGGGGGGGCCCCTGGAAACACCATATATTTT
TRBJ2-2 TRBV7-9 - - CASSRRLETGFGELFF TGTGCCAGCAGCCGAAGACTAGAGACAGGGTTCGGGGAGCTGTTTTTT
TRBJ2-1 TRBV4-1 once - CASSEIGGAYNEQFF TGCGCCAGCAGCGAAATTGGCGGGGCCTACAATGAGCAGTTCTTC
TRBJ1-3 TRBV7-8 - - CASSLGVGSGNTIYF TGTGCCAGCAGCTTAGGTGTCGGCTCTGGAAACACCATATATTTT
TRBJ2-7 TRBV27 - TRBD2 CASSLGAGGGSDEQYF TGTGCCAGCAGTTTAGGGGCGGGAGGGGGCAGCGACGAGCAGTACTTC
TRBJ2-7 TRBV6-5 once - CASSLTGQTYEQYF TGTGCCAGCAGTTTAACCGGCCAAACCTACGAGCAGTACTTC
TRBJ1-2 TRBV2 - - CASTGEGNYGYTF TGTGCCAGCACCGGGGAAGGGAACTATGGCTACACCTTC
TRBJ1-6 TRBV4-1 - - CASSRQTDNSPLHF TGCGCCAGCAGCCGACAGACGGATAATTCACCCCTCCACTTT
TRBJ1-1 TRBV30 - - CAGGPLEAFF TGTGCCGGAGGTCCTCTTGAAGCTTTCTTT
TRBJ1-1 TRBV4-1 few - CASSPGGLPEAFF TGCGCCAGCAGCCCCGGGGGGTTACCTGAAGCTTTCTTT
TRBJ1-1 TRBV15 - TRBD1 CATSPSRGQLNTEAFF TGTGCCACCAGCCCCTCCCGGGGACAGTTAAACACTGAAGCTTTCTTT
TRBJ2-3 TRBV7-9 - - CASSLGEYTQYF TGTGCCAGCAGCTTAGGAGAATATACGCAGTATTTT
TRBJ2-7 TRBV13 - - CASSPAGVNYEQYF TGTGCCAGCAGCCCAGCCGGGGTAAACTACGAGCAGTACTTC
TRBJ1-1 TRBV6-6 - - CASSWEDAEAFF TGTGCCAGCAGTTGGGAGGACGCTGAAGCTTTCTTT
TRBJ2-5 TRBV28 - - CASSAVRGPGTQYF TGTGCCAGCAGTGCTGTCCGGGGTCCTGGGACCCAGTACTTC